The 30 T cell receptor beta chains in this list originate from one sample, sequenced in a study of regulatory T cells in long-lasting Graves disease. Making the TCR library involved RNA that had been extracted from PBMCs. TCRdb called the reads again in MiXCR, with one record for every CDR3 protein. This sample has about 680 distinct CDR3 sequences; approximately 83% occur once, and the top ten carry under 35%. Sequences were derived from peripheral blood mononuclear cells (PBMCs), sampled with antithyroid drug treatment, in newly diagnosed or persistent Graves disease (not recorded which). The receptors were sampled from a female donor with Graves disease.

The gene calls are TRBV4-1 and TRBJ1-6; D is unclear. The germline V gene encodes CDR1 MGHRA and CDR2 YSYEKL. With 4 bases removed from V and 7 bases from J, the gap between germline ends came to 8 bases. The CDR3 length is 13 residues. CDR3 residues: CASSPKQNSPLHF. Written as DNA, the CDR3 is TGCGCCAGCAGCCCAAAACAGAATTCACCCCTCCACTTT.

The chain is built from TRBV3-1 and TRBJ2-1; weak D call: TRBD2 (6 bases). The CDR3 runs 18 residues. CDR1 and CDR2 from the germline V gene are LGHDT and YNNKEL (reference sequence). V lost 5 bases, J lost 4 bases, and 24 bases lay in between. The CDR3: CASSARALGGVGYNEQFF. CDR3 DNA sequence: TGTGCCAGCAGCGCAAGGGCGTTGGGGGGAGTTGGGTACAATGAGCAGTTCTTC.

This chain connects TRBV29-1 to TRBJ1-2; D ambiguous. This CDR3 has 10 residues. The germline V gene encodes CDR1 SQVTM and CDR2 ANQGSEA. Trimming took off 2 bases at V and 8 bases at J, with 6 bases between the two ends. The CDR3 DNA sequence: TGCAGCGTTGAAACGGGGGGCTACACCTTC. This sequence encodes CSVETGGYTF.

This sequence joins TRBV11-1 and TRBJ2-7; D ambiguous. The CDR3 has 14 amino acids. Germline-derived CDR1 and CDR2 are SGHAT and FQDESV (reference sequence). V shed 1 base and J shed 2 bases, with 9 bases lying between them. The CDR3 protein is CASSLGRQTYEQYF. The CDR3 bases are TGTGCCAGCAGCTTAGGGCGGCAAACCTACGAGCAGTACTTC.

The V and J genes are TRBV20-1 and TRBJ2-7; 7 bases match TRBD2. The junction had 6 bases not matched to a gene; V was cut back by 5 bases and J by 2 bases. This CDR3 spans 13 amino acids. Germline CDR1 reads DFQATT; CDR2 reads SNEGSKA (reference sequence). This CDR3 is CSAGVAGTYEQYF. CDR3 bases: TGCAGTGCTGGAGTAGCGGGTACCTACGAGCAGTACTTC.

As concerns this clonotype: Compared with germline, one end of the junction differs, possibly owing to a read error. The V call is TRBV11-3, the J call TRBJ2-1; D unresolved. Germline loops: CDR1 SGHNT, CDR2 YENEEA. The CDR3 has 13 residues. CDR3 sequence reads: CASSWGSRSGGAF. For the CDR3, the DNA is TGTGCCAGCAGCTGGGGTAGTAGGTCAGGCGGCGCCTTC.

This clonotype was detected only once. The chain uses TRBV20-1 and TRBJ2-7, with D tentatively TRBD1 (7 bases). The CDR3 contains 15 residues. Germline CDR1 and CDR2: DFQATT and SNEGSKA (reference sequence). The ends were cut back, 1 base at V and 0 bases at J, with 13 bases in the middle. The CDR3 bases are TGCAGTGCTAGAGCCGCGGGACAGAGCTCCTACGAGCAGTACTTC. This codes for CSARAAGQSSYEQYF.

The V gene is TRBV12-3 or TRBV12-4, the J gene TRBJ1-1, with D uncertain. There are 12 residues in the CDR3. V was trimmed by 3 bases and J by 0 bases, leaving 2 bases between them. The CDR3 DNA is TGTGCCAGCAGTTTTATGAACACTGAAGCTTTCTTT. Protein: CASSFMNTEAFF.

The V and J genes are TRBV19 and TRBJ2-3; D not resolved. Per the germline V gene, CDR1 is LNHDA and CDR2 is SQIVND (reference sequence). Trimming stripped 9 bases from V and 2 bases from J, with 15 bases between. The CDR3 covers 14 residues. The CDR3 protein is CASRDRAPTDTQYF. CDR3 nucleotides: TGTGCCAGCCGAGACCGCGCCCCCACAGATACGCAGTATTTT.

The chain employs TRBV14 and TRBJ1-4; D remains unclear. CDR1 SGHDN and CDR2 FVKESK come from the germline V gene. The CDR3 has 16 residues. The germline V and J ends were trimmed by 2 bases and 7 bases, with 17 bases remaining between them. CDR3 nucleotide sequence: TGTGCCAGCAGCCAAACCTCCGCAGTGGCGGTTGAAAAACTGTTTTTT. Protein product: CASSQTSAVAVEKLFF.

The V and J genes are TRBV28 and TRBJ2-2; D is uncertain. Looked up from germline, CDR1 is MDHEN and CDR2 is SYDVKM. The CDR3 is 14 residues long. The V end was cut by 1 base, the J end by 1 base, with 4 bases between. The CDR3 sequence is CASSLSGNTGELFF. The CDR3, as DNA: TGTGCCAGCAGTTTATCAGGGAACACCGGGGAGCTGTTTTTT. Variable domain in full (rest from reference TRBV28 and TRBJ2-2): DVKVTQSSRYLVKRTGEKVFLECVQDMDHENMFWYRQDPGLGLRLIYFSYDVKMKEKGDIPEGYSVSREKKERFSLILESASTNQTSMYLCASSLSGNTGELFFGEGSRLTVL.

The J gene is TRBJ2-5, the V gene TRBV6-1; D not certain. The ends were cut back, 3 bases at V and 2 bases at J, with 10 bases in the middle. The CDR3 extends over 14 amino acids. CDR1 and CDR2 from the germline V gene are MNHNS and SASEGT. For the CDR3, the DNA is TGTGCCAGCAGTGAGTCCAGGAATCAAGAGACCCAGTACTTC. It encodes CASSESRNQETQYF.

The chain couples TRBV20-1 to TRBJ2-3, with 14 nucleotides matching TRBD2. V gave up 5 bases and J gave up 4 bases; unmatched junction bases: 17. The germline V gene has CDR1 DFQATT and CDR2 SNEGSKA (reference sequence). The CDR3 is made up of 19 amino acids. CDR3 DNA: TGCAGTGCTGTTGGGACAGACAAGACTAGCGGGAGGGATCCAGATACGCAGTATTTT. This gives the protein CSAVGTDKTSGRDPDTQYF.

This clonotype turned up a few times. The chain uses TRBV20-1 and TRBJ2-2, with D perhaps TRBD2 (5 bases). The germline V gene has CDR1 DFQATT and CDR2 SNEGSKA (reference sequence). This CDR3 is built from 17 residues. Deletions cut 1 base from V and 3 bases from J, with 18 bases between. For the CDR3, the DNA is TGCAGTGCTAGAGCGACGCGACTGCGGGCCTACACCGGGGAGCTGTTTTTT. Its protein is CSARATRLRAYTGELFF.

The chain couples TRBV16 to TRBJ1-2; weak D call: TRBD1 (5 bases). V was clipped by 2 bases and J by 8 bases, with 15 bases between them. The CDR3 consists of 14 residues. Germline lookup yields CDR1 KGHSY and CDR2 FQNENV. The CDR3 DNA reads as TGTGCCAGCAGCCAACTCCGGGACGGGTACGGCTACACCTTC. Its translation is CASSQLRDGYGYTF.

This clonotype was observed a handful of times. This chain joins TRBV10-2 and TRBJ2-5; D uncertain. There are 14 residues in the CDR3. Per germline, CDR1 WSHSY and CDR2 SAAADI. The V end lost 4 bases, the J end lost 6 bases, and 15 bases lay between the germline ends. In DNA, the CDR3 is TGCGCCAGCAGTGGAAACCTCTGGACGAAGACCCAGTACTTC. It encodes CASSGNLWTKTQYF.

The J gene is TRBJ2-3, the V gene TRBV28, with D possibly TRBD2 on 6 matching bases. The CDR3 is 16 residues long. Germline V gene sequence: CDR1 MDHEN, CDR2 SYDVKM. V was clipped by 1 base and J by 4 bases, with 15 bases between them. The CDR3 spells CASSLSRRGYADTQYF. The CDR3 coding sequence is TGTGCCAGCAGTTTATCGAGGAGGGGTTATGCAGATACGCAGTATTTT.

The chain couples TRBV5-6 to TRBJ1-1; D remains ambiguous. Trimming stripped 2 bases from V and 4 bases from J, with 12 bases between. Germline V lookup: CDR1 SGHDT, CDR2 YYEEEE. This CDR3 spans 14 amino acids. The CDR3 loop is CASSFPGVITEAFF. The CDR3 nucleotides read TGTGCCAGCAGCTTCCCAGGAGTAATCACTGAAGCTTTCTTT. The full variable domain, its missing parts supplied by reference TRBV5-6 and TRBJ1-1, is DAGVTQSPTHLIKTRGQQVTLRCSPKSGHDTVSWYQQALGQGPQFIFQYYEEEERQRGNFPDRFSGHQFPNYSSELNVNALLLGDSALYLCASSFPGVITEAFFGQGTRLTVV.

The chain uses TRBV10-2 and TRBJ2-3; 9 bases map to TRBD1. After removal of 4 bases from V and 4 bases from J, the junction contained 3 bases not matched to a gene. CDR1 WSHSY and CDR2 SAAADI come from the germline V gene. There are 14 residues in the CDR3. The chain's CDR3 is CASSVGDRADTQYF. The CDR3 DNA is TGCGCCAGCAGTGTTGGGGACAGGGCAGATACGCAGTATTTT.

The V gene is TRBV7-3, the J gene TRBJ2-3; D may be TRBD2 (6 bases). This CDR3 has 14 amino acids. V was trimmed by 5 bases and J by 0 bases, leaving 9 bases between them. The germline V gene has CDR1 SGHTA and CDR2 FQGTGA. The DNA for the CDR3 is TGTGCCAGCAGCCCAGGGAGGAGCACAGATACGCAGTATTTT. Its translation: CASSPGRSTDTQYF.

The genes are TRBV4-2 and TRBJ2-7, with D maybe TRBD1 (6 bases). Germline CDR1 reads LGHNA; CDR2 reads YNFKEQ. The CDR3 contains 14 residues. The germline V and J ends were trimmed by 5 bases and 2 bases, with 13 bases remaining between them. CDR3 sequence (DNA): TGTGCCAGCAGCACTCGACAGGTGACCTACGAGCAGTACTTC. Translation gives CASSTRQVTYEQYF.

This clonotype is hyperexpanded by share. This chain connects TRBV3-1 to TRBJ2-3; D is unresolved. The V and J ends lost 5 bases and 0 bases respectively, with 12 bases between them. CDR3 length equals 15 residues. Per the germline V gene, CDR1 is LGHDT and CDR2 is YNNKEL (reference sequence). The CDR3: CASSLRISSTDTQYF. The DNA of the CDR3 is TGTGCCAGCAGCTTACGGATTTCTAGCACAGATACGCAGTATTTT.

The V call is TRBV19, the J call TRBJ1-2; tentatively, D is TRBD1 (6 bases). V lost 4 bases to trimming and J lost 4 bases, with 13 bases between them. The CDR3 spans 14 residues. The germline gives CDR1 LNHDA, CDR2 SQIVND (reference sequence). CDR3 in amino acids: CASSKGDGFYGYTF. In nucleotides, the CDR3 is TGTGCCAGTAGTAAGGGGGACGGATTCTATGGCTACACCTTC. The complete variable domain, with remaining parts taken from reference TRBV19 and TRBJ1-2, reads DGGITQSPKYLFRKEGQNVTLSCEQNLNHDAMYWYRQDPGQGLRLIYYSQIVNDFQKGDIAEGYSVSREKKESFPLTVTSAQKNPTAFYLCASSKGDGFYGYTFGSGTRLTVV.

The chain uses TRBV4-2 and TRBJ2-2; D is perhaps TRBD1 (6 bases). This CDR3 is 15 amino acids long. V gave up 4 bases and J gave up 2 bases, with 11 bases separating them. Germline V gene lookup returns CDR1 LGHNA and CDR2 YNFKEQ. The CDR3 region has the DNA TGTGCCAGCAGCCTCTCCGGGACAAACACCGGGGAGCTGTTTTTT. It encodes CASSLSGTNTGELFF.

V usage is TRBV6-2 or TRBV6-3 and J usage is TRBJ1-4, with D possibly TRBD1 on 5 matching bases. Trimming shortened V by 4 bases and J by 1 base, and 7 bases separated the two germline ends. Per the germline V gene, CDR1 is MNHEY and CDR2 is SVGEGT. The length of the CDR3 is 14 residues. The CDR3 nucleotides are TGTGCCAGCAGTTCCCAGGGAACTAATGAAAAACTGTTTTTT. Translation: CASSSQGTNEKLFF.

CDR3 in amino acids: CASSESGTDYGYTF. The CDR3 coding sequence is TGTGCCAGCAGTGAAAGCGGGACAGACTATGGCTACACCTTC. The gene calls are TRBV2 and TRBJ1-2; 7 bases match TRBD1. This CDR3 has 14 amino acids. The V gene end was trimmed by 2 bases and the J gene end by 3 bases; junction bases not matched to a gene: 3. Germline V CDR1 and CDR2: SNHLY, FYNNEI.

This chain connects TRBV3-1 to TRBJ2-7, with 10 bases matching TRBD1. The CDR3 is 14 residues long. Germline V gene sequence: CDR1 LGHDT, CDR2 YNNKEL (reference sequence). After removal of 2 bases from V and 3 bases from J, the junction contained 1 base not matched to a gene. The CDR3 region is CASSQRTGGYEQYF. CDR3 nucleotide sequence: TGTGCCAGCAGCCAACGGACAGGGGGCTACGAGCAGTACTTC.

V usage is TRBV7-2 and J usage is TRBJ2-1; TRBD2 matches at 7 bases. Looked up from germline, CDR1 is SGHTA and CDR2 is FQGNSA. The V gene end was trimmed by 1 base and the J gene end by 8 bases; junction bases not matched to a gene: 8. This CDR3 has 15 amino acids. DNA of the CDR3: TGTGCCAGCAGCTTAGGTGGCGGGAGTGTCGATGAGCAGTTCTTC. Translating gives CASSLGGGSVDEQFF.

The V call is TRBV30, the J call TRBJ1-4, with D maybe TRBD1 (5 bases). This CDR3 region has 16 residues. The germline CDR1 and CDR2 sequences are GTSNPN and SVGIG (reference sequence). Trimming cost V 0 bases and J 8 bases, with 19 bases left between them. This CDR3 is CAWSVGGGTGGEKLFF. The CDR3 DNA reads TGTGCCTGGAGTGTCGGTGGGGGGACCGGAGGAGAAAAACTGTTTTTT.

The gene calls are TRBV12-3 or TRBV12-4 and TRBJ2-7; 8 bases map to TRBD2. CDR3 size: 14 residues. Germline trimming cut 5 bases from V and 2 bases from J; bases unmatched to any gene: 5. The CDR3 DNA reads as TGTGCCAGCAGTATTAGCGGGACGGCCTACGAGCAGTACTTC. Translated, it gives CASSISGTAYEQYF.